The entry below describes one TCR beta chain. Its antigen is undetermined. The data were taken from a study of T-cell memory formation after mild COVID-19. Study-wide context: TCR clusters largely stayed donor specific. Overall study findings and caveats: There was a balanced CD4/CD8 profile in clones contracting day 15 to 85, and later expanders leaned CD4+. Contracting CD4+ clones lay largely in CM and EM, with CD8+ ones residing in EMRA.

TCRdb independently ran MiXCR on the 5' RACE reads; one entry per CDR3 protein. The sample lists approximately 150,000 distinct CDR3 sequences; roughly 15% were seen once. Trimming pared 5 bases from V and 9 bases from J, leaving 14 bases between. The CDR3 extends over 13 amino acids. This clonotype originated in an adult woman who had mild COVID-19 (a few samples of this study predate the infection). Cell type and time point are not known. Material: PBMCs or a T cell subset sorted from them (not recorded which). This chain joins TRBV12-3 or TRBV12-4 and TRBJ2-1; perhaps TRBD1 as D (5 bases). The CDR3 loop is CASSARGGSEQFF. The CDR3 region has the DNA TGTGCCAGCAGTGCAAGGGGTGGGTCTGAGCAGTTCTTC.